A single sample gave rise to the 14 T cell receptor beta chains below, sequenced in a study of radiotherapy plus CTLA-4 blockade in lung cancer. The assay was immunoSEQ multiplex PCR, and TCRdb's table has in-frame clones only and misses some. In the table there are 70,000 to 100,000 clones, approximately 84% of which are singletons. Sequenced material: peripheral blood, taken from a patient treated with radiotherapy plus ipilimumab. These receptors were taken from a human donor with non-small cell lung cancer who had a partial response to radiotherapy plus ipilimumab.

The chain uses TRBV7-2 and TRBJ2-3; the match to TRBD2 covers 8 bases. The CDR3 spans 14 residues. Germline CDR1 is SGHTA and CDR2 is FQGNSA. V shed 6 bases and J 3 bases; nucleotides not matched to a gene: 5. For the CDR3, the DNA is TGTGCCAGCAGACCCGGGACTAGAACAGATACGCAGTATTTT. Translated: CASRPGTRTDTQYF.

This clone turned up a few times. The V call is TRBV5-6, the J call TRBJ1-5, with 7 bases that match TRBD1. J lost 1 base, V lost 4 bases, and 5 bases had no gene match. Germline V gene sequence: CDR1 SGHDT, CDR2 YYEEEE. This CDR3 spans 15 amino acids. In DNA form, the CDR3 reads TGTGCCAGCAGCCGACAGGGACTCAGCAATCAGCCCCAGCATTTT. Residues: CASSRQGLSNQPQHF.

The gene calls are TRBV7-3 and TRBJ2-1; possibly TRBD1 for D (6 bases). V lost 0 bases, J lost 1 base, and 13 bases lay in between. Germline assignment: CDR1 SGHTA and CDR2 FQGTGA. The CDR3 is 17 amino acids. Here the CDR3 reads CASSLTGLGASYNEQFF. DNA for the CDR3: TGTGCCAGCAGCTTAACAGGATTGGGGGCTTCCTACAATGAGCAGTTCTTC.

CDR3 protein: CASSSYQTGPHGYTF. In nucleotides, the CDR3 is TGTGCCAGCAGTTCCTATCAGACAGGTCCTCATGGCTACACCTTC. The chain employs TRBV27 and TRBJ1-2, with TRBD1 as a possible D gene (6 bases). Germline V gene lookup returns CDR1 MNHEY and CDR2 SMNVEV (reference sequence). This CDR3 region has 15 residues. The V and J ends lost 4 bases and 6 bases respectively, with 18 bases between them.

The rearrangement joins TRBV7-8 to TRBJ2-7; 11 nucleotides line up with TRBD1. V shed 5 bases, J shed 2 bases, and the junction held 5 bases outside the gene matches. CDR1 SGHVS and CDR2 FQNEAQ come from the germline V gene. The CDR3 has 15 residues. Here the CDR3 DNA reads TGTGCCAGCAGCCCCAGGACAGGGGGCCCCTACGAGCAGTACGTC. The encoded protein is CASSPRTGGPYEQYV.

This clone was observed a single time. V usage is TRBV15 and J usage is TRBJ1-3; weak D call: TRBD1 (5 bases). The V end lost 5 bases, the J end lost 3 bases, and 14 bases lay between the germline ends. Germline CDR1 and CDR2: LNHNV and YYDKDF (reference sequence). The CDR3 contains 15 residues. CDR3 amino acids: CATSRRRGIGNTIYF. The CDR3 region has the DNA TGTGCCACCAGCCGACGTAGGGGAATTGGAAACACCATATATTTT.

V gene TRBV5-1 combines with J gene TRBJ2-5, with TRBD1 identical over 8 bases. The length of the CDR3 is 18 residues. The germline V gene encodes CDR1 SGHRS and CDR2 YFSETQ. The J segment lost 3 bases and the V segment lost 4 bases, leaving 17 bases of the junction unmatched. In DNA, the CDR3 is TGCGCCAGCAGCCCCCGGACAGGGAGTACAATGCGTGAAGAGACCCAGTACTTC. Translation: CASSPRTGSTMREETQYF.

This chain links TRBV7-2 with TRBJ1-4, with 7 bases matching TRBD1. V lost 4 bases, J lost 13 bases, and 15 bases stayed unmatched. The CDR3 has 15 residues. Germline assignment: CDR1 SGHTA and CDR2 FQGNSA. In DNA form, the CDR3 reads TGTGCCAGCAGCTCACAGGGGTTCAGGAATGAGGTACTGTTTTTT. Residues: CASSSQGFRNEVLFF.

The chain recombines TRBV18 with TRBJ1-2; 9 bases line up with TRBD1. Germline V CDR1 and CDR2: KGHSH, LQKENI. The CDR3 has 15 residues. J was trimmed by 5 bases and V by 3 bases; bases with no gene match: 7. CDR3 residues: CASSPTGGAKYGYTF. The CDR3 DNA reads TGTGCCAGCTCACCTACAGGGGGCGCAAAGTATGGCTACACCTTC.

The J gene is TRBJ1-6, the V gene TRBV6-1; no clear D gene. V was trimmed by 7 bases and J by 6 bases, leaving 16 bases between them. Germline V CDR1 and CDR2: MNHNS, SASEGT. This CDR3 has 15 residues. CDR3 DNA sequence: TGTGCCAGCACCGAAGTGGGAGGGCCTAATTCACCCCTCCACTTT. This codes for CASTEVGGPNSPLHF.

For the CDR3, the DNA is TGTGCCAGCAGCCCTGAGTATCGTTCACCCCTCCACTTT. Its protein product is CASSPEYRSPLHF. J is TRBJ1-6 and V is TRBV28; the D is unclear. The length of the CDR3 is 13 residues. Germline values: CDR1 MDHEN, CDR2 SYDVKM. Trimming removed 6 bases at V and 9 bases at J, with 12 bases between.

The chain combines TRBV7-9 with TRBJ2-5; 8 nucleotides match TRBD1. CDR3 length equals 17 residues. J was trimmed by 2 bases and V by 5 bases; bases with no gene match: 13. From germline, CDR1 is SEHNR and CDR2 FQNEAQ (reference sequence). The CDR3 coding sequence is TGTGCCAGCAGCGAAATTATGACCGGGACAGGACAAGAGACCCAGTACTTC. Amino acid sequence: CASSEIMTGTGQETQYF.

The chain couples TRBV5-1 to TRBJ2-5, with TRBD2 matching over 10 bases. Germline V lookup: CDR1 SGHRS, CDR2 YFSETQ. The CDR3 extends over 18 amino acids. V was pared by 1 base and J by 0 bases, with 9 bases of the junction left unmatched. CDR3 sequence: CASSLNPRTSGYQETQYF. The DNA for the CDR3 is TGCGCCAGCAGCTTGAATCCGCGGACTAGCGGATACCAAGAGACCCAGTACTTC.

This clone was detected only once. The V gene is TRBV6-6, the J gene TRBJ2-1; TRBD1 matches 8 bases. Germline V CDR1 and CDR2: MNHNY, SVGAGI (reference sequence). The CDR3 is 16 residues long. With 0 bases clipped from V and 7 bases from J, the junction kept 8 bases outside the gene matches. The CDR3 bases are TGTGCCAGCAGTTACTCGTCTCAGGGGGCGCAAAATGAGCAGTTCTTC. This translates into CASSYSSQGAQNEQFF.